This T cell receptor beta chain was recovered during a study of cytomegalovirus exposure and HLA in healthy donors. The study, taken as a whole, reports: According to an earlier analysis, most TCR beta V segments yielded productive rearrangements about 87% or about 30% of the time. Compared with the roughly 700-donor mean, an Asian-associated ancestry cluster reportedly had fewer N-insertions, according to a later analysis. Association of a missense DCLRE1C variant with TCR beta V- and J-gene trimming was reported in a later analysis.

It was with 60 Vbeta and 13 Jbeta primers that the PCR ran. Produced via immunoSEQ multiplex PCR; TCRdb's table is partial and in-frame only. The table lists a few hundred thousand clones, approximately 82% of them singletons. Trimming removed 1 base from V and 4 bases from J, with 10 bases in between. Germline V lookup: CDR1 SGHAT, CDR2 FQNNGV. This CDR3 comprises 15 residues. This clone was seen just once. Its antigen remains unidentified. The V gene is TRBV11-2, the J gene TRBJ2-2, with D perhaps TRBD2 (6 bases). The sequence came from a woman aged 55-70 years in good health and CMV-seropositive. Material: PBMCs. The CDR3 here is CASSLAGSRTGELFF. The DNA for the CDR3 is TGTGCCAGCAGCTTAGCCGGGAGTCGCACCGGGGAGCTGTTTTTT.